This T cell receptor (beta chain) was found in a study of T cells after yellow fever vaccination. Background on the study: SMART-Seq v4 Ultra Low Input prepared libraries from low-cell fractions. Study-level findings and limits: Of the clonotypes, a small share occurred in both CD4 and CD8 compartments. After the booster, 96% of CD4 and 88% of CD8 primary-response clones were re-detected.

This clonotype was observed many times. The 5'RACE template-switching step produced TCR cDNA and added a universal primer site and UMIs. In TCRdb, the 5' RACE reads were re-called with MiXCR into one record per CDR3 protein. The sample has approximately 9,300 distinct CDR3 sequences, under 5.5% seen once. From germline, CDR1 is SGHRS and CDR2 YFSETQ. Germline trimming cut 6 bases from V and 2 bases from J; bases unmatched to any gene: 8. This CDR3 has 14 residues. This receptor was identified in a man aged 18 to 30 who received the YFV17D yellow fever vaccine. The rearrangement uses TRBV5-1 and TRBJ2-7; TRBD1 matches 7 bases. The specimen comprised PBMCs, either bulk or a sorted T-cell subset (CD4+, CD8+, memory, or dextramer-sorted; not recorded which), sampled around 14 days after the first yellow fever vaccination. The CDR3 spells CASTLGQVPYEQYF. CDR3 DNA sequence: TGCGCCAGCACCCTCGGACAGGTCCCCTACGAGCAGTACTTC.